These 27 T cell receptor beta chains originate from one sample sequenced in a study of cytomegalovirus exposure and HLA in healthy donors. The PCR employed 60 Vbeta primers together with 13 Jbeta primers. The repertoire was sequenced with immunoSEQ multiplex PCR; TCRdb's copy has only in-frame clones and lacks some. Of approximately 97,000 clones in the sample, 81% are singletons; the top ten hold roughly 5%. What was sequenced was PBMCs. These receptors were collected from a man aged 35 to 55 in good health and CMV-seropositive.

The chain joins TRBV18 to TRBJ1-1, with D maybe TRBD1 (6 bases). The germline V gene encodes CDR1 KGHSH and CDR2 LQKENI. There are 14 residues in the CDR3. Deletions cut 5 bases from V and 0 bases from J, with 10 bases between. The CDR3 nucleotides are TGTGCCAGCTCATCAGACAGGTTGAACACTGAAGCTTTCTTT. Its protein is CASSSDRLNTEAFF.

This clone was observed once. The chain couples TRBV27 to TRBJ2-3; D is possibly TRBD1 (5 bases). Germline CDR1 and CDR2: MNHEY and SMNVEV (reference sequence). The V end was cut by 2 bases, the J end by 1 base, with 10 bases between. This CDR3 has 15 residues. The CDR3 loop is CASSLGALGTDTQYF. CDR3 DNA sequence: TGTGCCAGCAGTTTAGGGGCCCTGGGCACAGATACGCAGTATTTT.

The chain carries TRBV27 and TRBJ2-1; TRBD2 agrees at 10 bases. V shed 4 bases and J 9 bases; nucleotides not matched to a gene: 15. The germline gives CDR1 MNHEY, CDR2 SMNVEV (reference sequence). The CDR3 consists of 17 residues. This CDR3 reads CASSWISGRSQLGEQFF. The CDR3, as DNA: TGTGCCAGCAGTTGGATTAGCGGGAGGAGTCAATTAGGTGAGCAGTTCTTC.

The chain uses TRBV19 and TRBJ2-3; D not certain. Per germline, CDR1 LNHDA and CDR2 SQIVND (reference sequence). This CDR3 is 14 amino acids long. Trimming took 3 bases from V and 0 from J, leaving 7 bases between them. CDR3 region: CASSISSSTDTQYF. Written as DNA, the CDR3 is TGTGCCAGTAGTATTAGCAGCAGCACAGATACGCAGTATTTT.

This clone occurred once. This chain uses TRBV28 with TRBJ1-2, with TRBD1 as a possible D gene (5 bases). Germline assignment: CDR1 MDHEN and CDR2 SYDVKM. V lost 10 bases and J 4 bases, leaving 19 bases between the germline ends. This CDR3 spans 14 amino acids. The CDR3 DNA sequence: TGTGCCACCAACTCGGGGGAGTTTGGCTATGGCTACACCTTC. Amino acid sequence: CATNSGEFGYGYTF.

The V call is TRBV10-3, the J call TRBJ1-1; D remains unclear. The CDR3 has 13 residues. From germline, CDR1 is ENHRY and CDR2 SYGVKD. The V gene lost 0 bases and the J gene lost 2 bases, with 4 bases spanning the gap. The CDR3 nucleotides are TGTGCCATCAGTGAGTCTATTAACACTGAAGCTTTCTTT. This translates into CAISESINTEAFF.

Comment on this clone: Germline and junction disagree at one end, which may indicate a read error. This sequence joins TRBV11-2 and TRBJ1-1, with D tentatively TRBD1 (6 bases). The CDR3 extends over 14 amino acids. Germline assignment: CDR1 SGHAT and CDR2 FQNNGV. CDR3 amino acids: CASSLGYRDTKAFF. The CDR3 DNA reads TGTGCCAGCAGCTTGGGCTACAGGGACACTAAAGCTTTCTTT.

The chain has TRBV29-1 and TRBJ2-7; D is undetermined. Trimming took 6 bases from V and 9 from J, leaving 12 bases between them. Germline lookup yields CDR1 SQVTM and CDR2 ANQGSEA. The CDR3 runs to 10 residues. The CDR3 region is CSVMNEVQYF. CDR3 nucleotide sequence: TGCAGCGTCATGAATGAGGTGCAGTACTTC.

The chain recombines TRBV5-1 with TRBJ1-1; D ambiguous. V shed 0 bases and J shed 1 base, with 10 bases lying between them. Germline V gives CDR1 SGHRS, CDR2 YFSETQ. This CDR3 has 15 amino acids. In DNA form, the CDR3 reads TGCGCCAGCAGCTTGGATCCGGTAGCGAACACTGAAGCTTTCTTT. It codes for CASSLDPVANTEAFF. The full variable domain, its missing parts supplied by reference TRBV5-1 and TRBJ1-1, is KAGVTQTPRYLIKTRGQQVTLSCSPISGHRSVSWYQQTPGQGLQFLFEYFSETQRNKGNFPGRFSGRQFSNSRSEMNVSTLELGDSALYLCASSLDPVANTEAFFGQGTRLTVV.

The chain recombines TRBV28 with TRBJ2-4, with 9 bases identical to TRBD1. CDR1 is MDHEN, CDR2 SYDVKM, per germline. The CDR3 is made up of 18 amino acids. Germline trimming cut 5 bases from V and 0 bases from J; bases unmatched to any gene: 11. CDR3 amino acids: CASSPQGAQKIAKNIQYF. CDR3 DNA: TGTGCCAGCAGTCCACAGGGGGCGCAGAAAATAGCCAAAAACATTCAGTACTTC.

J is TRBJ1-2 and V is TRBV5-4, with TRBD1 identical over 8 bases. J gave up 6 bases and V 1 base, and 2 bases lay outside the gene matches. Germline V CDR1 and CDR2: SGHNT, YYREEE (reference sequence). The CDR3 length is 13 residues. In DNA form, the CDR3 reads TGTGCCAGCAGCTTGCTGACAGGGGATGGCTACACCTTC. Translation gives CASSLLTGDGYTF.

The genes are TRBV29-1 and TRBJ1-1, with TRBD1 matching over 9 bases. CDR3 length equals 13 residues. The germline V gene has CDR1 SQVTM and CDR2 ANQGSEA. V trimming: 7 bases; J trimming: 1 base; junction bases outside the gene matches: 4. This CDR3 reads CSGGQGGNTEAFF. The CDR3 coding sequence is TGCAGCGGGGGACAGGGCGGGAACACTGAAGCTTTCTTT.

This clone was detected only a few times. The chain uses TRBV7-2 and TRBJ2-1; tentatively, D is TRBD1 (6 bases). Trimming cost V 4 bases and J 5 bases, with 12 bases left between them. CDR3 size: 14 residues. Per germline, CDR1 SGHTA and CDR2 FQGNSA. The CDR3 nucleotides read TGTGCCAGCAGCTCAATTGGGGGCAACAATGAGCAGTTCTTC. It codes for CASSSIGGNNEQFF. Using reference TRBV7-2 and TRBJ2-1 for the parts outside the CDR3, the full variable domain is GAGVSQSPSNKVTEKGKDVELRCDPISGHTALYWYRQSLGQGLEFLIYFQGNSAPDKSGLPSDRFSAERTGGSVSTLTIQRTQQEDSAVYLCASSSIGGNNEQFFGPGTRLTVL.

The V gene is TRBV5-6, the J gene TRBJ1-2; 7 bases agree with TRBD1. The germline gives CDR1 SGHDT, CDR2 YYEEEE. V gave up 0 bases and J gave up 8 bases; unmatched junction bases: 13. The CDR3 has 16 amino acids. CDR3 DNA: TGTGCCAGCAGCTTGGCCGGGAGGGGGCGCGCTGGGGGCTACACCTTC. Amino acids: CASSLAGRGRAGGYTF.

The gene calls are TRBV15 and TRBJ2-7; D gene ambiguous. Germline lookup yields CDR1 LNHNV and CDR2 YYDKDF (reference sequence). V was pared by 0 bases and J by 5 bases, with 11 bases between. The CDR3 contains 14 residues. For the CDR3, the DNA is TGTGCCACCAGCAGAGATTTGAGCTCTGACGAGCAGTACTTC. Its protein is CATSRDLSSDEQYF.

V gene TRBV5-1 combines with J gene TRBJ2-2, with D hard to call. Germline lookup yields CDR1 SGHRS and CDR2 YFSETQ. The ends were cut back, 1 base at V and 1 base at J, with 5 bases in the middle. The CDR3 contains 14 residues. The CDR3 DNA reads TGCGCCAGCAGCTTGTTCGGGAACACCGGGGAGCTGTTTTTT. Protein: CASSLFGNTGELFF. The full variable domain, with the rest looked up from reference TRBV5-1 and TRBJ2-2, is KAGVTQTPRYLIKTRGQQVTLSCSPISGHRSVSWYQQTPGQGLQFLFEYFSETQRNKGNFPGRFSGRQFSNSRSEMNVSTLELGDSALYLCASSLFGNTGELFFGEGSRLTVL.

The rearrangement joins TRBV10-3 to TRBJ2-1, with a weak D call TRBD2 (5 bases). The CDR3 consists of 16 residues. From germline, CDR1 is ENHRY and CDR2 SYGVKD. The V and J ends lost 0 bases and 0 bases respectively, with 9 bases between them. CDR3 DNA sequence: TGTGCCATCAGTGAGTCCGAGGGAAGCTCCTACAATGAGCAGTTCTTC. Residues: CAISESEGSSYNEQFF.

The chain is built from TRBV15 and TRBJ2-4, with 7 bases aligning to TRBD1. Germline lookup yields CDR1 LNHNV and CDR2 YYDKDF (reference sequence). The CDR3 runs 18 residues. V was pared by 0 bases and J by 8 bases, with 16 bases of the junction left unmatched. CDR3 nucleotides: TGTGCCACCAGCAGAGATCAAAGGAGAGGGGGCGATGTATACATTCAGTACTTC. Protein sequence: CATSRDQRRGGDVYIQYF.

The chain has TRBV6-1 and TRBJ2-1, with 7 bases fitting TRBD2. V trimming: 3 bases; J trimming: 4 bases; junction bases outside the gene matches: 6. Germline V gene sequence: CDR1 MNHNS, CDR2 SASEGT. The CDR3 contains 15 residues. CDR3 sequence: CASSESSGPYNEQFF. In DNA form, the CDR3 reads TGTGCCAGCAGTGAGAGTAGCGGGCCTTACAATGAGCAGTTCTTC.

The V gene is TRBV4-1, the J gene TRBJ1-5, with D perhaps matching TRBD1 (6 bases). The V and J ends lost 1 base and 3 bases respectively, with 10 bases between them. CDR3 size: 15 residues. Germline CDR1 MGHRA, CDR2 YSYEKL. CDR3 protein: CASSQAGVSNQPQHF. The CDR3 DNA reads TGCGCCAGCAGCCAAGCAGGGGTTTCCAATCAGCCCCAGCATTTT.

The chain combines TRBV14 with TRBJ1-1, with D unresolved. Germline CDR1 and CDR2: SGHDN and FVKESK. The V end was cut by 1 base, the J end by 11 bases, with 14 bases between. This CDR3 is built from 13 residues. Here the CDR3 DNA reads TGTGCCAGCAGCCAAGGGGAGGCGGCGCGGGCTTTCTTT. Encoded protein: CASSQGEAARAFF.

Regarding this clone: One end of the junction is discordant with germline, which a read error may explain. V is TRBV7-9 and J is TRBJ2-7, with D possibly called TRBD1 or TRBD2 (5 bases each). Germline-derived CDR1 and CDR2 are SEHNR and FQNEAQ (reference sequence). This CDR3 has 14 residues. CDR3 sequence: CASTLGEPAYEQYF. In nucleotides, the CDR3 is TGTGCCAGCACCTTAGGGGAGCCGGCTTACGAGCAGTACTTC.

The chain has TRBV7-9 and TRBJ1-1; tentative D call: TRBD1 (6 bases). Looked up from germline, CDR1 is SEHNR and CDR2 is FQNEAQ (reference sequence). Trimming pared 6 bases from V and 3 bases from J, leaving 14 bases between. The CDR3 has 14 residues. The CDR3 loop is CASRTGQLDTEAFF. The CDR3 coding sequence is TGTGCCAGCAGAACTGGACAGTTGGACACTGAAGCTTTCTTT.

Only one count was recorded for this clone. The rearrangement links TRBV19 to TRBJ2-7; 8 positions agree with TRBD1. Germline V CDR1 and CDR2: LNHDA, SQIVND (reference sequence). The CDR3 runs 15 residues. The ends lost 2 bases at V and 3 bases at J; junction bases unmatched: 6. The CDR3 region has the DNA TGTGCCAGTAGTATAAGAACAGGGGGTAACTACGAGCAGTACTTC. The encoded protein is CASSIRTGGNYEQYF.

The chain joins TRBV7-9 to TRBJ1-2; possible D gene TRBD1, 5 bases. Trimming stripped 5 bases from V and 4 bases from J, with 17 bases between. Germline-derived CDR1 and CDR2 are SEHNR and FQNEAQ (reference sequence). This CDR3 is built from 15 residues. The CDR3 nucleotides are TGTGCCAGCAGCCGTACCTTTACAGGCCGCTATGGCTACACCTTC. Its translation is CASSRTFTGRYGYTF.

DNA of the CDR3: TGTGCCACCAGCAGGATGGCAGGGGGGCCCGGGGAGCTGTTTTTT. This encodes CATSRMAGGPGELFF. The V gene is TRBV15, the J gene TRBJ2-2; a possible D gene is TRBD1 (7 bases). The CDR3 runs 15 residues. Trimming cost V 3 bases and J 6 bases, with 14 bases left between them. The germline gives CDR1 LNHNV, CDR2 YYDKDF (reference sequence).

The CDR3: CASTPSRGGRDEQFF. CDR3 in DNA: TGTGCCAGCACTCCCTCGCGGGGGGGCCGCGATGAGCAGTTCTTC. This chain uses TRBV6-1 with TRBJ2-1; 9 positions agree with TRBD2. In germline, CDR1 is MNHNS, CDR2 SASEGT. The CDR3 consists of 15 residues. J gave up 8 bases and V 7 bases, and 12 bases lay outside the gene matches.